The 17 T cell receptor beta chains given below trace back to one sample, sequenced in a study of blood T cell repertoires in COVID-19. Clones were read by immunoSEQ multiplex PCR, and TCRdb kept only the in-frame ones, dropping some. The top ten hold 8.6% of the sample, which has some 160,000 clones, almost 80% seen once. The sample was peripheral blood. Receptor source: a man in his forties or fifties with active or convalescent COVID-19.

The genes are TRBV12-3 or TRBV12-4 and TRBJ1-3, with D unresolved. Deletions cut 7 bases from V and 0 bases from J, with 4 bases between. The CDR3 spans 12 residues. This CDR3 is CASTPSGNTIYF. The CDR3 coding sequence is TGTGCCAGCACTCCCTCTGGAAACACCATATATTTT.

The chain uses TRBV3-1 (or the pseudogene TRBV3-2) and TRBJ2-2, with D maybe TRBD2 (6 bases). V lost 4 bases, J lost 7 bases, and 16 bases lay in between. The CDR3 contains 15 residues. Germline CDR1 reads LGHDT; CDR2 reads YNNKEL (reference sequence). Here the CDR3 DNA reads TGTGCCAGCAGCCCGACTCGGGGAGGAATCGGGGAGCTGTTTTTT. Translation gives CASSPTRGGIGELFF.

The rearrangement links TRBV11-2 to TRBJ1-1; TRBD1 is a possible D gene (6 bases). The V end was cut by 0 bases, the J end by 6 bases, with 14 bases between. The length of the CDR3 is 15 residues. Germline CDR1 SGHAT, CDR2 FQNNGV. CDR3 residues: CASSLEAGARPEAFF. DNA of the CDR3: TGTGCCAGCAGCTTAGAAGCGGGGGCGAGGCCTGAAGCTTTCTTT.

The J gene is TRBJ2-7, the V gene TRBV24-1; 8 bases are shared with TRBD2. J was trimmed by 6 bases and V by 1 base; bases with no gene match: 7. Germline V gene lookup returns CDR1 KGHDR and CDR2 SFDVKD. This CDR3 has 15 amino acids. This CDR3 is CATSDLAGDGSEQYF. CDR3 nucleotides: TGTGCCACCAGTGATTTAGCGGGAGATGGGTCCGAGCAGTACTTC.

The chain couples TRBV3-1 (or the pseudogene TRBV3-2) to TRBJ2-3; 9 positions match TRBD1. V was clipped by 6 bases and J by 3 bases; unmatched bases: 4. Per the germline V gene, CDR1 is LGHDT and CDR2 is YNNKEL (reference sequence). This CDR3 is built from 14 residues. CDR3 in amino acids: CASSRDRATDTQYF. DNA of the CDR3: TGTGCCAGCAGTCGGGACAGGGCAACAGATACGCAGTATTTT.

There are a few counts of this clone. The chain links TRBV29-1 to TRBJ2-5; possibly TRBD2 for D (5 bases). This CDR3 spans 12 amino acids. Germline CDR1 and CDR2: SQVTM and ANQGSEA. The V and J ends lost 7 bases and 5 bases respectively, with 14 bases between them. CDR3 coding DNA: TGCAGCGCCGGACTTCGGAGGGAGACCCAGTACTTC. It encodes CSAGLRRETQYF.

The CDR3 loop reads CASSFSGIFYEQYF. For the CDR3, the DNA is TGTGCCAGCAGTTTTAGCGGGATCTTCTACGAGCAGTACTTC. V and J are TRBV2 and TRBJ2-7; 8 bases align to TRBD2. Germline V lookup: CDR1 SNHLY, CDR2 FYNNEI. The J segment lost 3 bases and the V segment lost 5 bases, leaving 6 bases of the junction unmatched. This CDR3 region has 14 residues.

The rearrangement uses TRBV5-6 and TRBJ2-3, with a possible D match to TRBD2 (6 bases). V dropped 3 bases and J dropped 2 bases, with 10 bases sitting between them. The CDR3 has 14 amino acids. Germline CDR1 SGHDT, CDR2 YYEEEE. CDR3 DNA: TGTGCCAGCAGCTCGCGGGGCCTCACAGATACGCAGTATTTT. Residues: CASSSRGLTDTQYF.

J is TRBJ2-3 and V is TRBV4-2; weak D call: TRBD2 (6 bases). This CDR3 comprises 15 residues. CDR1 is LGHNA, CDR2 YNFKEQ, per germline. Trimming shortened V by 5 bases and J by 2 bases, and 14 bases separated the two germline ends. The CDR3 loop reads CASSVGTGVTDTQYF. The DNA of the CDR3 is TGTGCCAGCAGCGTAGGTACGGGAGTCACAGATACGCAGTATTTT.

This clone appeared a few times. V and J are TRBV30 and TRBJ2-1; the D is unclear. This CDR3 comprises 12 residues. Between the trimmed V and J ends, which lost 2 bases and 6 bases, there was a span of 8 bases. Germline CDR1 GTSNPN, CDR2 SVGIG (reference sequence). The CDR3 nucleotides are TGTGCCTGGAGTCCCTCCCGCAATGAGCAGTTCTTC. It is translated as CAWSPSRNEQFF.

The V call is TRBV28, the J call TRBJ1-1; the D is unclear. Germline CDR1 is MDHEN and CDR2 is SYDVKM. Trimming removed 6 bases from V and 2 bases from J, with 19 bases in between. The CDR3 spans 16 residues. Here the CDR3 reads CASRPLWTLENTEAFF. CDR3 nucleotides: TGTGCCAGCAGACCTCTGTGGACTCTAGAAAACACTGAAGCTTTCTTT.

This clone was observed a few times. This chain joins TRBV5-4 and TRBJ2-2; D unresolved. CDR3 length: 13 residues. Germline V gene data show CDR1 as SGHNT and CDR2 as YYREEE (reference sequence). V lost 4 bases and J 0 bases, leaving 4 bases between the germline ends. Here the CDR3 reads CASSGPNTGELFF. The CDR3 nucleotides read TGTGCCAGCAGCGGGCCGAACACCGGGGAGCTGTTTTTT. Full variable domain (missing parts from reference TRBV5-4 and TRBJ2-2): ETGVTQSPTHLIKTRGQQVTLRCSSQSGHNTVSWYQQALGQGPQFIFQYYREEENGRGNFPPRFSGLQFPNYSSELNVNALELDDSALYLCASSGPNTGELFFGEGSRLTVL.

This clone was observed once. The CDR3, as DNA: TGCGCCAGCAGTGAGTCGGGGGACAGGGGGTCCGGGGAGCTGTTTTTT. Its protein is CASSESGDRGSGELFF. The chain employs TRBV10-2 and TRBJ2-2; TRBD1 aligns across 11 bases. Looked up from germline, CDR1 is WSHSY and CDR2 is SAAADI. Trimming at V came to 0 bases and at J to 6 bases, leaving 3 bases not matched to a gene. The CDR3 sequence is 16 residues long.

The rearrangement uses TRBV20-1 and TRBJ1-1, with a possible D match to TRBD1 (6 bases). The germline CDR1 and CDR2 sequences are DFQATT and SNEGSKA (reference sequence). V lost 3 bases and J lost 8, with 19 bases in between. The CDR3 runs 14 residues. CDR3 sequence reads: CSASSLPLGTEAFF. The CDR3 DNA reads TGCAGTGCTAGTTCCCTCCCCCTCGGGACAGAAGCTTTCTTT.

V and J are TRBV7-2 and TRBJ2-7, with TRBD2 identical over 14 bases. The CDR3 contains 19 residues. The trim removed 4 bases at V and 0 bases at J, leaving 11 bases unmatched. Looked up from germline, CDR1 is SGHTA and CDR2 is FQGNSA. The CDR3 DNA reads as TGTGCCAGCAGCTCACCACCGGGACTAGCGGGAGTCCCCTCCTACGAGCAGTACTTC. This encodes CASSSPPGLAGVPSYEQYF.

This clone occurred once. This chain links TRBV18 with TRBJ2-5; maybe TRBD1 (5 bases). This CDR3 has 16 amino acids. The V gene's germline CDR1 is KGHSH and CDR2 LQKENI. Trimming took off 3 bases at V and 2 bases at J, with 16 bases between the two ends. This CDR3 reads CASSPKGSYPQETQYF. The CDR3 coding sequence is TGTGCCAGCTCACCGAAGGGGTCGTACCCTCAAGAGACCCAGTACTTC.

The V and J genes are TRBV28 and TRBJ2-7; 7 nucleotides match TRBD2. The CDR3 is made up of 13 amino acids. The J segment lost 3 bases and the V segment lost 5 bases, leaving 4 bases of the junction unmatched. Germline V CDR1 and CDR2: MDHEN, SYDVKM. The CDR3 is CASSLSGGYEQYF. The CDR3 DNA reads TGTGCCAGCAGTCTGTCGGGGGGCTACGAGCAGTACTTC. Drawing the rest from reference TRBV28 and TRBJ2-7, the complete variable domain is DVKVTQSSRYLVKRTGEKVFLECVQDMDHENMFWYRQDPGLGLRLIYFSYDVKMKEKGDIPEGYSVSREKKERFSLILESASTNQTSMYLCASSLSGGYEQYFGPGTRLTVT.